This TCR beta chain comes out of a study of blood T cell repertoires in COVID-19. Study-level background: COVID-19 samples collected from the United States, Italy and Spain covered acute and convalescent phases. From T cells, B-cell-depleted T cells, or PBMCs came the material, which was cDNA or gDNA.

How the authors handled the data: The authors estimated nucleated cell counts from reference gene primer amplification. Repertoires were generated with immunoSEQ multiplex PCR, while TCRdb's copy carries only in-frame clones and drops some. V, J and clone size are taken as reported in that table, and D and trimming were inferred from the DNA itself. This table has about 190,000 clones, 75% to 90% appearing once. The V end was cut by 4 bases, the J end by 2 bases, with 6 bases between. The germline CDR1 and CDR2 sequences are MNHEY and SVGAGI. CDR3 length: 14 amino acids. The clonotype comes from a woman aged 40 to 50 with acute or convalescent COVID-19. The rearrangement joins TRBV6-5 to TRBJ2-6; no reliable D call. The source material was peripheral blood. CDR3 sequence: CASSFQAGANVLTF. DNA for the CDR3: TGTGCCAGCAGTTTCCAGGCTGGGGCCAACGTCCTGACTTTC.